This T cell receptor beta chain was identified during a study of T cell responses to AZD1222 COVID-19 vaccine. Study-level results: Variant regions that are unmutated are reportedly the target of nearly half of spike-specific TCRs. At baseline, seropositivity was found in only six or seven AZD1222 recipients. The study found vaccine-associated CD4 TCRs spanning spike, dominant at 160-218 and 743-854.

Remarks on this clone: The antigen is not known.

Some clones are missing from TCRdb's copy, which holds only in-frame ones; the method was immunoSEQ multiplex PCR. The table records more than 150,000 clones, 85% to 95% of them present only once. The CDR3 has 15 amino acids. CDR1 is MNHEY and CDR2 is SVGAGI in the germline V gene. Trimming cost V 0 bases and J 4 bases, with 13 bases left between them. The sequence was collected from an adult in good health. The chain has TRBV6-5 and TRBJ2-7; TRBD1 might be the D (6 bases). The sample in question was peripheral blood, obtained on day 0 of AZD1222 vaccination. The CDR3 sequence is CASSYSAGATYEQYF. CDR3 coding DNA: TGTGCCAGCAGTTACTCAGCAGGGGCCACGTACGAGCAGTACTTC.